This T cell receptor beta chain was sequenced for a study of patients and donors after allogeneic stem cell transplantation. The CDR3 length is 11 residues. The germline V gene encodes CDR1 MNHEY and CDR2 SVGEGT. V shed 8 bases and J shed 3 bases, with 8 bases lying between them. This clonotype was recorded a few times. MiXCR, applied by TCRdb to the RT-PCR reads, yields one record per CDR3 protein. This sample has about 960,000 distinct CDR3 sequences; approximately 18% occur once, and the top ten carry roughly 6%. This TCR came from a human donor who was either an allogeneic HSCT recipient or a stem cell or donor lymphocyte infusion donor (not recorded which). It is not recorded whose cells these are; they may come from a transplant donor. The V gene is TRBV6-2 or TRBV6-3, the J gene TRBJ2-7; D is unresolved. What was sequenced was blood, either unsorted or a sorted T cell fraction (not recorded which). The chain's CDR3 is CASRINYEQYF. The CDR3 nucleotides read TGTGCCAGCCGCATAAACTACGAGCAGTACTTC.